One and the same sample provided the 9 T cell receptor beta chains below, sequenced in a study of CD8 T cells in ankylosing spondylitis. TCRdb redid the calling of the 5' RACE reads with MiXCR, one entry per CDR3 protein. Counted here are around 150,000 distinct CDR3 sequences, 10% to 12% occurring once; the ten biggest clones make up around 4.1%. The sequenced material came from blood, either unsorted or a sorted T cell fraction (not recorded which). These receptors were collected from a female donor with ankylosing spondylitis or in good health (not recorded which).

The genes are TRBV5-6 and TRBJ2-1; TRBD2 matches at 7 bases. The germline V gene encodes CDR1 SGHDT and CDR2 YYEEEE. This CDR3 comprises 15 residues. Trimming cost V 0 bases and J 6 bases; bases outside gene matches: 6. CDR3 DNA: TGTGCCAGCAGCTTGGCAGCGGGGAACTTCAATGAGCAGTTCTTC. Translation gives CASSLAAGNFNEQFF.

This clonotype was seen at least ten times. V usage is TRBV20-1 and J usage is TRBJ2-2, with TRBD2 matching 8 bases. The CDR3 consists of 14 residues. The germline gives CDR1 DFQATT, CDR2 SNEGSKA (reference sequence). The trim removed 5 bases at V and 2 bases at J, leaving 4 bases unmatched. In DNA form, the CDR3 reads TGCAGTGCTCTAAGCGGGGGTAACACCGGGGAGCTGTTTTTT. Translated: CSALSGGNTGELFF.

This clonotype showed up many times. J is TRBJ1-5 and V is TRBV20-1; D remains unclear. The V end lost 6 bases, the J end lost 2 bases, and 17 bases lay between the germline ends. The length of the CDR3 is 15 residues. CDR1 is DFQATT, CDR2 SNEGSKA, per germline (reference sequence). The CDR3 loop reads CSAPTSSQGNQPQHF. The CDR3, as DNA: TGCAGTGCCCCAACCTCAAGTCAGGGCAATCAGCCCCAGCATTTT.

At least ten counts were recorded for this clonotype. This sequence joins TRBV12-3 or TRBV12-4 and TRBJ2-1; D is uncertain. Trimming stripped 2 bases from V and 9 bases from J, with 5 bases between. This CDR3 spans 11 amino acids. This CDR3 reads CASSLLGEQFF. The DNA for the CDR3 is TGTGCCAGCAGTTTATTGGGTGAGCAGTTCTTC.

This clonotype was picked up many times. The chain is built from TRBV5-1 and TRBJ1-4, with a weak D call TRBD1 (5 bases). The CDR3 covers 15 residues. V was trimmed by 1 base and J by 4 bases, leaving 11 bases between them. Germline V gives CDR1 SGHRS, CDR2 YFSETQ. CDR3 loop: CASSLRGRLNEKLFF. For the CDR3, the DNA is TGCGCCAGCAGCTTGAGGGGACGCCTTAATGAAAAACTGTTTTTT.

This clonotype has only one observation. V and J are TRBV11-2 and TRBJ1-1, with 8 positions matching TRBD1. The germline gives CDR1 SGHAT, CDR2 FQNNGV. The CDR3 consists of 18 residues. V was clipped by 0 bases and J by 4 bases; unmatched bases: 13. The CDR3 DNA follows: TGTGCCAGCAGCTTAGAACCCGAGCTGACAGGGGCCATCACTGAAGCTTTCTTT. It yields the protein CASSLEPELTGAITEAFF.

This clonotype showed up many times. V gene TRBV10-2 combines with J gene TRBJ1-1; TRBD1 might be the D (5 bases). The CDR3 length is 14 residues. The ends were cut back, 6 bases at V and 6 bases at J, with 17 bases in the middle. Germline CDR1 reads WSHSY; CDR2 reads SAAADI. The CDR3 DNA sequence: TGCGCCAGCAGCGTTCGAGGGGTAGGGGCTGAAGCTTTCTTT. Translating it yields CASSVRGVGAEAFF.

The sample holds many counts of this clonotype. The genes are TRBV29-1 and TRBJ1-1; 8 positions match TRBD1. Losses at the gene ends were 6 bases for V and 4 bases for J; bases not matched to a gene: 4. Germline V CDR1 and CDR2: SQVTM, ANQGSEA. The CDR3 covers 12 residues. As DNA, the CDR3 is TGCAGCGTGAACGACAGGGGCACTGAAGCTTTCTTT. This sequence encodes CSVNDRGTEAFF.

This clonotype has a count of ten or more. The chain carries TRBV28 and TRBJ2-4; 8 bases are a match to TRBD2. V shed 7 bases, J shed 7 bases, and the junction held 12 bases outside the gene matches. The germline V gene has CDR1 MDHEN and CDR2 SYDVKM. The CDR3 is made up of 15 amino acids. The CDR3 region has the DNA TGTGCCAGCACCTATGCGGGGGGCGGTAAGAACATTCAGTACTTC. It encodes CASTYAGGGKNIQYF. The entire variable domain, with the rest obtained from reference TRBV28 and TRBJ2-4, is as follows: DVKVTQSSRYLVKRTGEKVFLECVQDMDHENMFWYRQDPGLGLRLIYFSYDVKMKEKGDIPEGYSVSREKKERFSLILESASTNQTSMYLCASTYAGGGKNIQYFGAGTRLSVL.